One sample yielded the 31 T cell receptor beta chains listed below, sequenced in a study of blood T cell repertoires in COVID-19. Data came from immunoSEQ multiplex PCR; TCRdb stores just in-frame clones and leaves some out. In the table there are about 180,000 clones, 75% to 80% of which are singletons. Sequenced sample: peripheral blood. The receptors shown here come from a woman aged 70-85 years with acute or convalescent COVID-19.

The chain couples TRBV3-1 (or the pseudogene TRBV3-2) to TRBJ1-2; D not certain. Germline V gene lookup returns CDR1 LGHDT and CDR2 YNNKEL (reference sequence). The V end was cut by 4 bases, the J end by 4 bases, with 19 bases between. This CDR3 comprises 16 residues. CDR3 region: CASSPPGGQRGYGYTF. In DNA form, the CDR3 reads TGTGCCAGCAGCCCCCCCGGCGGGCAACGGGGCTATGGCTACACCTTC.

V gene TRBV24-1 combines with J gene TRBJ1-5, with D perhaps matching TRBD1 (6 bases). Germline loops: CDR1 KGHDR, CDR2 SFDVKD. CDR3 length: 16 residues. Deletions cut 3 bases from V and 7 bases from J, with 18 bases between. The CDR3 DNA reads TGTGCCACCAGTGATGTTACCGGGACACCAGAGCAGCCCCAGCATTTT. Translating it yields CATSDVTGTPEQPQHF.

V gene TRBV4-1 combines with J gene TRBJ2-1; TRBD2 matches 10 bases. Germline V CDR1 and CDR2: MGHRA, YSYEKL. The CDR3 runs 16 residues. V trimming: 3 bases; J trimming: 0 bases; junction bases outside the gene matches: 2. This chain's CDR3 is CASSHASGSSYNEQFF. Here the CDR3 DNA reads TGCGCCAGCAGCCATGCTAGCGGGAGCTCCTACAATGAGCAGTTCTTC.

The rearrangement joins TRBV27 to TRBJ2-5, with D maybe TRBD1 (6 bases). The CDR3 contains 13 residues. Germline V gives CDR1 MNHEY, CDR2 SMNVEV (reference sequence). Trimming took off 6 bases at V and 3 bases at J, with 11 bases between the two ends. The CDR3 region has the DNA TGTGCCAGCAGGAAACAGGGTAAAGAGACCCAGTACTTC. Its protein is CASRKQGKETQYF.

This clone was detected only a few times. The J gene is TRBJ1-2, the V gene TRBV30; TRBD1 matches 8 bases. The germline V gene encodes CDR1 GTSNPN and CDR2 SVGIG (reference sequence). With 8 bases clipped from V and 8 bases from J, the junction kept 13 bases outside the gene matches. The CDR3 contains 13 residues. The CDR3 reads CAGSSGGRLGYTF. CDR3 nucleotide sequence: TGTGCCGGATCATCAGGGGGCCGGCTCGGCTACACCTTC.

A remark on this clone: One end of the junction fails to match germline, which may point to a read error. V is TRBV19 and J is TRBJ2-7, with D possibly being TRBD2 (5 bases). The CDR3 is 15 amino acids. Germline V lookup: CDR1 LNHDA, CDR2 SQIVND (reference sequence). In DNA form, the CDR3 reads TGTGCCAGTAGTATAGCCCGAATAGGAGACTACAAGCAGTACTTC. Translation gives CASSIARIGDYKQYF.

The rearrangement links TRBV19 to TRBJ2-1; no clear D. The CDR3 extends over 13 amino acids. Germline V gene sequence: CDR1 LNHDA, CDR2 SQIVND (reference sequence). V shed 10 bases and J shed 6 bases, with 16 bases lying between them. CDR3 DNA sequence: TGTGCCACCCTTCGACTCGTTCCCAATGAGCAGTTCTTC. This codes for CATLRLVPNEQFF.

This clone occurred a few times. J is TRBJ1-2 and V is TRBV5-4; D ambiguous. This CDR3 comprises 13 residues. Trimming removed 1 base from V and 6 bases from J, with 10 bases in between. CDR1 is SGHNT, CDR2 YYREEE, per germline (reference sequence). CDR3: CASSLTPSHGYTF. The CDR3 DNA is TGTGCCAGCAGCTTGACCCCGAGTCATGGCTACACCTTC. Together with reference TRBV5-4 and TRBJ1-2, the CDR3 gives the full variable domain: ETGVTQSPTHLIKTRGQQVTLRCSSQSGHNTVSWYQQALGQGPQFIFQYYREEENGRGNFPPRFSGLQFPNYSSELNVNALELDDSALYLCASSLTPSHGYTFGSGTRLTVV.

This clone was recorded only once. This CDR3 is CASSLQVAGGYEQYF. The CDR3 DNA follows: TGTGCCAGCAGTTTGCAGGTAGCGGGGGGCTACGAGCAGTACTTC. The V and J genes are TRBV27 and TRBJ2-7; 10 bases map to TRBD2. V gave up 3 bases and J gave up 3 bases; unmatched junction bases: 5. This CDR3 is 15 amino acids long. In germline, CDR1 is MNHEY, CDR2 SMNVEV (reference sequence).

The gene calls are TRBV12-3 or TRBV12-4 and TRBJ1-1, with no clear D. The V and J ends lost 3 bases and 4 bases respectively, with 9 bases between them. This CDR3 contains 13 residues. CDR3 nucleotide sequence: TGTGCCAGCAGTTTGAGCGAAGGCACTGAAGCTTTCTTT. Protein product: CASSLSEGTEAFF.

CDR3 sequence reads: CASGLREPFRYEQYF. The CDR3 nucleotides are TGTGCTAGTGGTTTGCGGGAGCCTTTCCGCTACGAGCAGTACTTC. The J gene is TRBJ2-7, the V gene TRBV12-5; D might be TRBD2 (6 bases). V was pared by 2 bases and J by 3 bases, with 14 bases between. The CDR3 runs to 15 residues. Germline V lookup: CDR1 LGHNT, CDR2 FRNRAP.

Comment on this clone: In the same sample, other DNA sequences code for this CDR3. This CDR3 is CASSIGYGYTF. The CDR3 DNA follows: TGTGCCAGTAGTATCGGCTATGGCTACACCTTC. The chain uses TRBV19 and TRBJ1-2; D call uncertain. V gave up 3 bases and J gave up 4 bases, with 3 bases separating them. There are 11 residues in the CDR3. Germline lookup yields CDR1 LNHDA and CDR2 SQIVND (reference sequence).

This chain joins TRBV12-3 or TRBV12-4 and TRBJ2-3, with 10 bases lining up with TRBD1. The CDR3 extends over 13 amino acids. Trimming cost V 5 bases and J 5 bases; bases outside gene matches: 1. CDR3: CASSRDRGDTQYF. The DNA of the CDR3 is TGTGCCAGCAGTCGGGACAGGGGAGATACGCAGTATTTT.

The chain recombines TRBV6-4 with TRBJ1-6, with a tentative D call TRBD1 (6 bases). Germline V gene lookup returns CDR1 MRHNA and CDR2 SNTAGT. The length of the CDR3 is 14 residues. Trimming left V 5 bases short and J 7 bases short, with 12 bases between. The CDR3 loop is CASSQYRENSPLHF. Here the CDR3 DNA reads TGTGCCAGCAGTCAATACAGGGAAAATTCACCCCTCCACTTT.

The rearrangement joins TRBV24-1 to TRBJ2-1, with TRBD2 matching 10 bases. This CDR3 is 15 amino acids long. Germline trimming cut 5 bases from V and 9 bases from J; bases unmatched to any gene: 9. The germline V gene encodes CDR1 KGHDR and CDR2 SFDVKD. The CDR3 sequence: CATSVQAGGLSEQFF. CDR3 DNA sequence: TGTGCCACCAGTGTACAAGCGGGAGGGCTGTCTGAGCAGTTCTTC.

This clone was counted between two and nine times. The chain joins TRBV19 to TRBJ2-7; 9 bases line up with TRBD2. The length of the CDR3 is 13 residues. J gave up 7 bases and V 8 bases, and 9 bases lay outside the gene matches. CDR1 LNHDA and CDR2 SQIVND come from the germline V gene (reference sequence). CDR3: CASGSGRLGEQYF. The CDR3 DNA sequence: TGTGCCAGTGGGAGCGGGAGGCTTGGGGAGCAGTACTTC.

This rearrangement joins TRBV9 to TRBJ2-5, with 9 bases matching TRBD1. Germline V gene sequence: CDR1 SGDLS, CDR2 YYNGEE. The CDR3 consists of 16 residues. V was pared by 2 bases and J by 1 base, with 6 bases of the junction left unmatched. This CDR3 is CASSVEQGAFQETQYF. The CDR3 nucleotides are TGTGCCAGCAGCGTGGAACAGGGGGCGTTCCAAGAGACCCAGTACTTC. Full variable domain (remainder filled in from reference TRBV9 and TRBJ2-5): DSGVTQTPKHLITATGQRVTLRCSPRSGDLSVYWYQQSLDQGLQFLIQYYNGEERAKGNILERFSAQQFPDLHSELNLSSLELGDSALYFCASSVEQGAFQETQYFGPGTRLLVL.

For this clone: The same CDR3 arises from other DNA sequences in this sample as well. The chain has TRBV18 and TRBJ1-4; 9 nucleotides match TRBD1. The trim removed 3 bases at V and 5 bases at J, leaving 1 base unmatched. Germline CDR1 KGHSH, CDR2 LQKENI. This CDR3 is built from 14 residues. The DNA for the CDR3 is TGTGCCAGCTCACCGGACAGGGGAAATGAAAAACTGTTTTTT. Its protein product is CASSPDRGNEKLFF.

This clone was seen just once. The V and J genes are TRBV7-3 and TRBJ2-3, with D maybe TRBD2 (6 bases). V was clipped by 2 bases and J by 1 base, with 10 bases between them. The CDR3 is 15 residues long. Germline V CDR1 and CDR2: SGHTA, FQGTGA. CDR3 residues: CASSLLASGTDTQYF. The CDR3 DNA reads TGTGCCAGCAGCTTATTGGCTAGCGGCACAGATACGCAGTATTTT.

J is TRBJ2-1 and V is TRBV5-1, with D possibly TRBD2 on 5 matching bases. Looked up from germline, CDR1 is SGHRS and CDR2 is YFSETQ. V gave up 4 bases and J gave up 3 bases, with 11 bases separating them. The CDR3 length is 14 residues. The CDR3 DNA is TGCGCCAGCAGCCCGGTCGGGGTCTACAATGAGCAGTTCTTC. Residues: CASSPVGVYNEQFF.

The rearrangement links TRBV20-1 to TRBJ2-2; TRBD2 aligns across 9 bases. V gave up 3 bases and J gave up 4 bases; unmatched junction bases: 12. The CDR3 has 17 amino acids. Germline CDR1 reads DFQATT; CDR2 reads SNEGSKA (reference sequence). The CDR3 sequence is CSASVPMAGGFTGELFF. CDR3 sequence (DNA): TGCAGTGCTAGTGTTCCAATGGCGGGAGGGTTCACCGGGGAGCTGTTTTTT.

The chain uses TRBV25-1 and TRBJ2-1; D is uncertain. CDR3 length: 17 residues. The V end lost 1 base, the J end lost 0 bases, and 13 bases lay between the germline ends. From germline, CDR1 is MGHDK and CDR2 SYGVNS. CDR3 coding DNA: TGTGCCAGCAGTGAATCGATGAGGCCGGACTCCTACAATGAGCAGTTCTTC. Translated: CASSESMRPDSYNEQFF.

This chain links TRBV27 with TRBJ1-1; TRBD1 matches at 8 bases. The CDR3 runs to 16 residues. The germline V gene has CDR1 MNHEY and CDR2 SMNVEV (reference sequence). Trimming at V came to 6 bases and at J to 1 base, leaving 10 bases not matched to a gene. CDR3 nucleotide sequence: TGTGCCAGCAGACCTGACAGGGGATATCGGAACACTGAAGCTTTCTTT. Protein sequence: CASRPDRGYRNTEAFF.

This sequence joins TRBV30 and TRBJ1-5, with TRBD1 matching over 9 bases. Germline trimming cut 5 bases from V and 5 bases from J; bases unmatched to any gene: 7. CDR1 and CDR2 (germline): GTSNPN, SVGIG (reference sequence). There are 14 residues in the CDR3. CDR3 loop: CAWGQGFKDQPQHF. The CDR3 nucleotides read TGTGCCTGGGGACAGGGGTTTAAGGATCAGCCCCAGCATTTT.

V usage is TRBV27 and J usage is TRBJ2-7; TRBD2 might be the D (6 bases). The CDR3 runs 13 residues. Germline CDR1 MNHEY, CDR2 SMNVEV (reference sequence). The V gene lost 4 bases and the J gene lost 3 bases, with 10 bases spanning the gap. The CDR3 sequence is CASSSGLFYEQYF. The CDR3 DNA sequence: TGTGCCAGCAGTTCCGGACTATTCTACGAGCAGTACTTC.

The V gene is TRBV6-5, the J gene TRBJ1-6; TRBD1 matches at 7 bases. The CDR3 spans 15 residues. Germline lookup yields CDR1 MNHEY and CDR2 SVGAGI. V was clipped by 6 bases and J by 5 bases; unmatched bases: 7. CDR3 sequence (DNA): TGTGCCAGCAGCCCCCGGGACAGAGATAATTCACCCCTCCACTTT. This translates into CASSPRDRDNSPLHF.

The rearrangement links TRBV20-1 to TRBJ1-1; no clear D gene. Trimming pared 3 bases from V and 7 bases from J, leaving 9 bases between. Germline loops: CDR1 DFQATT, CDR2 SNEGSKA (reference sequence). The CDR3 covers 11 residues. The CDR3 nucleotides are TGCAGTGCTAGTCGCGGGTATGAAGCTTTCTTT. Amino acid sequence: CSASRGYEAFF.

This clone was picked up one time. J is TRBJ2-3 and V is TRBV19; TRBD2 matches at 9 bases. The germline CDR1 and CDR2 sequences are LNHDA and SQIVND (reference sequence). CDR3 size: 22 residues. J lost 1 base, V lost 7 bases, and 27 bases had no gene match. The DNA for the CDR3 is TGTGCCAGTATGAGTCTCACCAGAAAAACAGGGTTCCAGCGGGAGGGCACAGATACGCAGTATTTT. Its translation is CASMSLTRKTGFQREGTDTQYF.

The gene calls are TRBV6-1 and TRBJ2-7; no clear D. The V gene's germline CDR1 is MNHNS and CDR2 SASEGT. V dropped 0 bases and J dropped 2 bases, with 14 bases sitting between them. The CDR3 contains 16 residues. The CDR3 DNA reads TGTGCCAGCAGTGAAGCCCAAAGTTACAGAACCTACGAGCAGTACTTC. This translates into CASSEAQSYRTYEQYF.

The V gene is TRBV9, the J gene TRBJ2-2; D possibly corresponds to TRBD1 (7 bases). The germline gives CDR1 SGDLS, CDR2 YYNGEE. Deletions cut 4 bases from V and 1 base from J, with 17 bases between. This CDR3 region has 17 residues. The CDR3 loop is CASSPLSQGGNTGELFF. The CDR3 nucleotides are TGTGCCAGCAGCCCATTGAGCCAGGGGGGGAACACCGGGGAGCTGTTTTTT.

The CDR3 coding sequence is TGCGCCAGCAGTGAGTCTCCCCTTCAGGGACAGGGTGCGACCGGGGAGCTGTTTTTT. Translation gives CASSESPLQGQGATGELFF. The chain combines TRBV10-1 with TRBJ2-2; 9 positions agree with TRBD1. With 0 bases clipped from V and 5 bases from J, the junction kept 13 bases outside the gene matches. This CDR3 contains 19 residues. Looked up from germline, CDR1 is WNHNN and CDR2 is SYGVQD (reference sequence).